A selection of T cell receptor beta chains follows, all from one sample in a study of T-cell reconstitution after alpha-beta-depleted transplantation in children. TCRdb re-called the PCR reads with MiXCR, one entry per CDR3 protein. The sample yields around 440,000 distinct CDR3 sequences, 10% seen once. The sample was PBMCs, taken before TCRalphabeta/CD19-depleted stem cell transplant. The receptor set was obtained from a child aged 2-15 years with inherited bone marrow failure, due to receive a stem cell transplant. Both conserved end residues are part of each CDR3. The D gene is left open where the match is weak. Clone sizes are given selectively: once, few, many, or a class where the clone is expanded.

D gene	clone size	V gene	J gene	CDR3 DNA	CDR3 protein
-	-	TRBV2	TRBJ2-7	TGTGCCAGCAGTGCCCCCTTTTGGGACGGAGTAACCTACGAGCAGTACTTC	CASSAPFWDGVTYEQYF
-	-	TRBV4-1	TRBJ2-3	TGCGCCAGCAGCTCCTTTCGAGCGGCCCCAGATACGCAGTATTTT	CASSSFRAAPDTQYF
TRBD2	few	TRBV11-2	TRBJ2-5	TGTGCCAGCAGATCTACCGTTGGGACTAGCGGGAAGCAAGAGACCCAGTACTTC	CASRSTVGTSGKQETQYF
-	once	TRBV19	TRBJ2-3	TGTGCCAGTAGTCGACAGGTCCATAGCGGCGAAAGCACAGATACGCAGTATTTT	CASSRQVHSGESTDTQYF
-	many	TRBV12-3/TRBV12-4	TRBJ2-7	TGTGCCAGCAGTTCCTCCCCGTTAGGGCAGTACTTC	CASSSSPLGQYF
-	many	TRBV10-3	TRBJ2-7	TGTGCCATCAGTGACGGTATTTCCTACGAGCAGTACTTC	CAISDGISYEQYF
TRBD2	many	TRBV24-1	TRBJ2-5	TGTGCCACCAGTAACCCCGGGGGGGCGGGGGAGACCCAGTACTTC	CATSNPGGAGETQYF
-	many	TRBV20-1	TRBJ2-1	TGCAGTGCTAGAGGGATTGGTCTTGGTGGGGGGTTATACAATGAGCAGTTCTTC	CSARGIGLGGGLYNEQFF
-	many	TRBV28	TRBJ2-2	TGTGCCAGCAACAGCGGAGGAGGGACCGGGGAGCTGTTTTTT	CASNSGGGTGELFF
TRBD2	many	TRBV28	TRBJ2-5	TGTGCCAGCAGTTCCTCGGCGCGGGAGTCAGAGACCCAGTACTTC	CASSSSARESETQYF
-	many	TRBV5-4	TRBJ2-3	TGTGCCAGCAGCTTCCGGGACTTCACAGATACGCAGTATTTT	CASSFRDFTDTQYF
-	-	TRBV19	TRBJ1-3	TGTGCCAGTAGTCCGACAGCCTCTGGAAACACCATATATTTT	CASSPTASGNTIYF
-	many	TRBV6-6	TRBJ1-5	TGTGCCGTAGGAGCGAGCAATCAGCCCCAGCATTTT	CAVGASNQPQHF
-	many	TRBV13	TRBJ1-4	TGTGCCAGCAGAGATAACAGGGACGGTGAAAAACTGTTTTTT	CASRDNRDGEKLFF
TRBD2	few	TRBV12-3/TRBV12-4	TRBJ2-1	TGTGCCAGCAGTACCGGGAGGGGGGAGGGTTTAATTGAGCAGTTCTTC	CASSTGRGEGLIEQFF
TRBD2	-	TRBV23-1	TRBJ2-1	TGCGCCAGCAGTCAATTTAACGGGAGGAGCGGGAGCGAGGAGCAGTTCTTC	CASSQFNGRSGSEEQFF
TRBD2	many	TRBV27	TRBJ2-5	TGTGCCAGCGGGACTAGCAGATTGCCCCCCCAAGAGACCCAGTACTTC	CASGTSRLPPQETQYF
TRBD2	-	TRBV20-1	TRBJ2-1	TGCTGTGCTATCCAATCTCGGGAGGCCCTCTACAATGAGCAGTTCTTC	CCAIQSREALYNEQFF
TRBD2	many	TRBV19	TRBJ2-1	TGTGCCAGTAGTATGCCGGGACTAGCGGGCTTTGAGCAGTTCTTC	CASSMPGLAGFEQFF
TRBD2	many	TRBV5-1	TRBJ2-6	TGCGCCAGCAGCGGGGACTATTCTGGGGCCAACGTCCTGACTTTC	CASSGDYSGANVLTF
TRBD2	few	TRBV20-1	TRBJ2-3	TGCAGGCCTAGGGGGCCAGATCTAGCGGGAGTACCAGGCACAGATACGCAGTATTTT	CRPRGPDLAGVPGTDTQYF
TRBD2	many	TRBV7-2	TRBJ2-7	TGTGCCAGCAGCTTACGTCCTACGGGAGGACCCATTACGGAGCAGTACTTC	CASSLRPTGGPITEQYF
TRBD2	few	TRBV5-1	TRBJ2-1	TGCGCCAGCAGCTTGCAAGCGGGAGGTCTGGCAGATGAGCAGTTCTTC	CASSLQAGGLADEQFF
-	many	TRBV4-3	TRBJ1-3	TGCGCCAGCAGCCAAAGGGGGGATTCTGGAAACACCATATATTTT	CASSQRGDSGNTIYF
-	few	TRBV5-6	TRBJ2-3	TGTGCCAGCAGCTTTCTGGGGACGATCACAGATACGCAGTATTTT	CASSFLGTITDTQYF
TRBD1	many	TRBV27	TRBJ2-1	TGTGCCAGCAGTGCCGGGACAGGCTACAATGAGCAGTTCTTC	CASSAGTGYNEQFF
TRBD2	many	TRBV20-1	TRBJ2-3	TGCAGTGCTAGAGATCTGATGGGGGGGAACCCAGATACGCAGTATTTT	CSARDLMGGNPDTQYF
TRBD2	many	TRBV12-3/TRBV12-4	TRBJ2-2	TGTGCCAGCAGACGAGCTAGCGGGAACACCGGGGAGCTGTTTTTT	CASRRASGNTGELFF
TRBD1	many	TRBV7-9	TRBJ1-2	TGTGCCAGCAGCCTCGGGACAGAGGACTATGGCTACACCTTC	CASSLGTEDYGYTF
-	many	TRBV27	TRBJ2-5	TGTGCCAGCAGTTTTCGGCTAGGACTGGCCCAAGAGACCCAGTACTTC	CASSFRLGLAQETQYF
TRBD2	few	TRBV27	TRBJ2-2	TGTGCCAGCAGTACCCTAGGGACTAGCGGGATGGGCACCGGGGAGCTGTTTTTT	CASSTLGTSGMGTGELFF
-	many	TRBV7-9	TRBJ2-7	TGTGCCAGCAGCTTAGCCGACTACGAGCAGTACTTC	CASSLADYEQYF
-	many	TRBV12-3/TRBV12-4	TRBJ1-1	TGTGCCAGCACCTTTAGGGGTTCGAACACTGAAGCTTTCTTT	CASTFRGSNTEAFF
-	many	TRBV10-2	TRBJ1-2	TGCGCCAGCAGTGAGGTGGCAGGGGAAGGATATGGCTACACCTTC	CASSEVAGEGYGYTF
-	many	TRBV2	TRBJ2-5	TGTGCCAGCAGCATACCGGGACGGCATCAAGAGACCCAGTACTTC	CASSIPGRHQETQYF
-	many	TRBV5-1	TRBJ2-3	TGCGCCAGCAGCTCAACAGGGATGGTTACCAGCACAGATACGCAGTATTTT	CASSSTGMVTSTDTQYF
TRBD2	many	TRBV14	TRBJ2-7	TGTGCCAGCAGACGTAGCGGGTACTCCTACGAGCAGTACTTC	CASRRSGYSYEQYF
TRBD2	few	TRBV30	TRBJ2-1	TGTGCCTGGAGTGGGTCAACTAGCGGGAGGCCGTTCTTC	CAWSGSTSGRPFF
TRBD1	-	TRBV24-1	TRBJ2-7	TGTGCCACCAGTGATCCCGACAGGGGAGGCTACGAGCAGTACTTC	CATSDPDRGGYEQYF
-	many	TRBV5-6	TRBJ1-6	TGTGCCAGCAGCTTTCCCCTTGACGGTTCACCCCTCCACTTT	CASSFPLDGSPLHF
TRBD2	-	TRBV7-9	TRBJ2-3	TGTGCCAGCAGCCGGTTACTAGCGGGGTCCACAGATACGCAGTATTTT	CASSRLLAGSTDTQYF
TRBD1	few	TRBV20-1	TRBJ1-2	TGCAGTGCTAGAGATAGCCAGGGGGTCTTCATTTGGGGAAACTATGGCTACACCTTC	CSARDSQGVFIWGNYGYTF